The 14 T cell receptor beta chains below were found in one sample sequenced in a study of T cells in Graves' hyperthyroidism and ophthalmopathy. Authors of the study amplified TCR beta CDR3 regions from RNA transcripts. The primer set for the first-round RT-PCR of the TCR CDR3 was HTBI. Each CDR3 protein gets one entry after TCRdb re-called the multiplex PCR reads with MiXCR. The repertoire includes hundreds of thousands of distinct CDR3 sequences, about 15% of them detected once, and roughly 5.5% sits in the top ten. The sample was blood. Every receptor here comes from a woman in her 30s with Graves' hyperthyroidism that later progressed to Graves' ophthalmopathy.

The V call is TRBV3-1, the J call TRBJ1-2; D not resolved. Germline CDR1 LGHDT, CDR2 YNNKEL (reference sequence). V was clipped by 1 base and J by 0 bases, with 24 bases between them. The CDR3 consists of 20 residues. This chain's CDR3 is CASSQVGIRRAAGANYGYTF. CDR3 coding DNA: TGTGCCAGCAGCCAAGTTGGGATCCGGCGGGCAGCCGGAGCTAACTATGGCTACACCTTC.

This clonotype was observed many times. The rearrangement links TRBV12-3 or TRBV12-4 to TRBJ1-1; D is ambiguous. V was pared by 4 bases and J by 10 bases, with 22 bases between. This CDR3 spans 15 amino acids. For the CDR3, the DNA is TGTGCCAGCAGTTCCCGCCGCAGCTCAGAATCAGGAGCTTTCTTT. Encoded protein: CASSSRRSSESGAFF.

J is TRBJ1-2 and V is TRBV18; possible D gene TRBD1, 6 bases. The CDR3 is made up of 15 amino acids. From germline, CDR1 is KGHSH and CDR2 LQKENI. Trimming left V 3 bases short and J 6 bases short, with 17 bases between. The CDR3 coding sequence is TGTGCCAGCTCACCCTCGCGGAACAGGGTGCATGGCTACACCTTC. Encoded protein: CASSPSRNRVHGYTF.

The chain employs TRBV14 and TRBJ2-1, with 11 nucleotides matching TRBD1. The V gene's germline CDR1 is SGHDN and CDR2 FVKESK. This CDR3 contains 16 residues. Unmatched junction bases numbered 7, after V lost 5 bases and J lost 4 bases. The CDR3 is CASSKGGQGGYNEQFF. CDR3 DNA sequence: TGTGCCAGCAGCAAGGGGGGACAGGGGGGTTACAATGAGCAGTTCTTC.

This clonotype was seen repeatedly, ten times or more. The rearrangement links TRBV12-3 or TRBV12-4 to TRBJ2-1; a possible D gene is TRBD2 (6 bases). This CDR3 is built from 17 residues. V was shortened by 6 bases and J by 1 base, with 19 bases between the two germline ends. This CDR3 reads CASSSSPLAESYNEQFF. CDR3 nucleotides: TGTGCCAGCAGCTCCTCCCCATTAGCGGAGTCCTACAATGAGCAGTTCTTC.

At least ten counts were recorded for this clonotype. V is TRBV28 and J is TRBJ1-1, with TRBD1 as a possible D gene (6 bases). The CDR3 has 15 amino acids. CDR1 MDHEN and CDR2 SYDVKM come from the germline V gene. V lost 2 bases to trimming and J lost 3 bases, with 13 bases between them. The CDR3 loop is CASSLPRGIDTEAFF. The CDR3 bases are TGTGCCAGCAGTTTACCGAGGGGGATAGACACTGAAGCTTTCTTT.

The CDR3 DNA reads as TGTGCCAGCTCACCCCGGGTCGGGAGCGAAGACACAGATACGCAGTATTTT. This sequence encodes CASSPRVGSEDTDTQYF. This sequence joins TRBV18 and TRBJ2-3; a possible D gene is TRBD2 (6 bases). The V gene's germline CDR1 is KGHSH and CDR2 LQKENI. Trimming left V 3 bases short and J 2 bases short, with 18 bases between. The CDR3 totals 17 residues.

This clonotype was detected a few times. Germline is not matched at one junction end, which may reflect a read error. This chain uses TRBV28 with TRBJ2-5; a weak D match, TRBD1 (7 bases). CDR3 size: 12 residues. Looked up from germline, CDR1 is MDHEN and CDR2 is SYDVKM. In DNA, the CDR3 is TGTGCCAGCAGTTTATCCGGCAGGGGGACTCACTTC. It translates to CASSLSGRGTHF.

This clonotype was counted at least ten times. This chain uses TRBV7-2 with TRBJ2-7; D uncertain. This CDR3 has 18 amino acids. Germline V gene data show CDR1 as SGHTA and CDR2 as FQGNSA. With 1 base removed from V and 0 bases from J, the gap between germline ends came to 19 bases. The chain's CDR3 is CASSLVTLSRPGSYEQYF. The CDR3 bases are TGTGCCAGCAGCTTAGTCACGTTGAGTCGACCGGGCTCCTACGAGCAGTACTTC.

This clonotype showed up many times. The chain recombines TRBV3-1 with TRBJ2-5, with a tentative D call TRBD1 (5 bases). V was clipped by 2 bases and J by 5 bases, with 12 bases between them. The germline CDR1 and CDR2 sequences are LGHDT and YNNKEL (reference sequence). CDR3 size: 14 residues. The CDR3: CASSQSQGLETQYF. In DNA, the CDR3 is TGTGCCAGCAGCCAATCGCAGGGTCTGGAGACCCAGTACTTC.

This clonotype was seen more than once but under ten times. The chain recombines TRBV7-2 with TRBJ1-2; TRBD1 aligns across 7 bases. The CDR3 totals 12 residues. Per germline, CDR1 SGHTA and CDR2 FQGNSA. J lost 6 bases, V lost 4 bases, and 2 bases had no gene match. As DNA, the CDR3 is TGTGCCAGCAGCTCGACAGGGCATGGCTACACCTTC. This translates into CASSSTGHGYTF.

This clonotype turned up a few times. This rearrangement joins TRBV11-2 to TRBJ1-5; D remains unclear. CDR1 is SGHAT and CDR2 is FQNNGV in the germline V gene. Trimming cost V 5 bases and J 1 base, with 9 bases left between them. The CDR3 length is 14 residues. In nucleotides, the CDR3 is TGTGCCAGCAGCGAAGACAAGAGCAATCAGCCCCAGCATTTT. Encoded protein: CASSEDKSNQPQHF.

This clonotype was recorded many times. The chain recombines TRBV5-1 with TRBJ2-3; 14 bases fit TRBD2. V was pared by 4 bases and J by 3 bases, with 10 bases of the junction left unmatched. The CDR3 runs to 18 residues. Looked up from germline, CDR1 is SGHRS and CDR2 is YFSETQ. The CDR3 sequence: CASSPGLAGGKRTDTQYF. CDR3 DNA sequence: TGCGCCAGCAGCCCCGGACTAGCGGGAGGCAAAAGAACAGATACGCAGTATTTT. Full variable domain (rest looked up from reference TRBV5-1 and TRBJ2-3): KAGVTQTPRYLIKTRGQQVTLSCSPISGHRSVSWYQQTPGQGLQFLFEYFSETQRNKGNFPGRFSGRQFSNSRSEMNVSTLELGDSALYLCASSPGLAGGKRTDTQYFGPGTRLTVL.

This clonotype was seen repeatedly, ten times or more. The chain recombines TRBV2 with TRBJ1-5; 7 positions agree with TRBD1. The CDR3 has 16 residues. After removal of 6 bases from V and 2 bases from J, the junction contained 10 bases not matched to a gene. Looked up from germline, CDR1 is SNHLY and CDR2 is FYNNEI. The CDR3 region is CASSDSQGNGNQPQHF. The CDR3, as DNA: TGTGCCAGCAGCGATTCACAGGGGAACGGCAATCAGCCCCAGCATTTT.